A single T cell receptor (beta chain) is shown here with its context. Its antigen remains unidentified. These data come from a study of a mutant IDH1 vaccine in newly diagnosed glioma. About the study: Vaccine administration was initiated 4-6 weeks following radiotherapy alone, or with temozolomide cycles. Previous treatment comprised radiotherapy, temozolomide, or both, mostly both.

The time point is: week 35, safety follow-up. The content of each vaccine dose was 300 ug of mutant IDH1 20-mer peptide, and topical imiquimod accompanied it. CDR1 ENHRY and CDR2 SYGVKD come from the germline V gene. V lost 3 bases and J lost 6; bases outside the gene matches: 5. The CDR3 is made up of 14 amino acids. The assay was immunoSEQ multiplex PCR, and TCRdb's table has in-frame clones only and misses some. The table shows roughly 32,000 clones, with 80% to 85% occurring only once. This chain links TRBV10-3 with TRBJ2-3, with 8 bases lining up with TRBD1. This TCR was sampled from a woman in her late teens or twenties with glioma. The sequences come from PBMCs, collected from a glioma patient whose treatment included an IDH1 peptide vaccine. CDR3 loop: CAISEDRGADTQYF. DNA of the CDR3: TGTGCCATCAGTGAAGACAGGGGCGCCGATACGCAGTATTTT.